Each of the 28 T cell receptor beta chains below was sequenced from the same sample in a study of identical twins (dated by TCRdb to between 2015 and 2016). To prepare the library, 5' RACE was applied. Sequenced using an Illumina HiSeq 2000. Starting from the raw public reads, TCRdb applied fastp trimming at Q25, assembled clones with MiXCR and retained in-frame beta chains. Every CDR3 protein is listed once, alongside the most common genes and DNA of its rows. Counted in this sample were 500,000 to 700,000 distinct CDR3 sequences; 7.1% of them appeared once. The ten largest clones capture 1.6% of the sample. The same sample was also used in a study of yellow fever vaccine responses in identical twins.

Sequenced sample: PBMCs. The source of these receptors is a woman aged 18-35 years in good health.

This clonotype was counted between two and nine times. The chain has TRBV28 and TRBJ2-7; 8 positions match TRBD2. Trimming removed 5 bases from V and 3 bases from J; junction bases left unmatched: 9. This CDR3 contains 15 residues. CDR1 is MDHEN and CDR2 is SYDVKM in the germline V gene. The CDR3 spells CASSRSGSMFYEQYF. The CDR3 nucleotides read TGTGCCAGCAGTCGAAGCGGGAGTATGTTCTACGAGCAGTACTTC.

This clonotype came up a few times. The CDR3 loop is CASRRTGNIQYF. CDR3 DNA sequence: TGTGCCAGCCGTAGGACCGGAAACATTCAGTACTTC. The chain is built from TRBV12-3 or TRBV12-4 and TRBJ2-4; D remains ambiguous. The length of the CDR3 is 12 residues. V was shortened by 8 bases and J by 6 bases, with 11 bases between the two germline ends.

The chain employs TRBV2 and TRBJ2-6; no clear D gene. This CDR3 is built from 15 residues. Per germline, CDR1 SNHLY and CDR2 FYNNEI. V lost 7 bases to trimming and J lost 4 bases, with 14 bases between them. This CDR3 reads CASKLGAQGANVLTF. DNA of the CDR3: TGTGCCAGCAAACTCGGTGCCCAGGGGGCCAACGTCCTGACTTTC.

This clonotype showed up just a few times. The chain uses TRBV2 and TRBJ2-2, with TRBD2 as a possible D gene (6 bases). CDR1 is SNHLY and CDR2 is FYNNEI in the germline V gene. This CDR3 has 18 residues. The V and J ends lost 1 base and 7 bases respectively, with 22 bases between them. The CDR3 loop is CASSEEGPGLGGFGELFF. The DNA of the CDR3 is TGTGCCAGCAGTGAAGAGGGTCCCGGACTCGGGGGATTCGGGGAGCTGTTTTTT.

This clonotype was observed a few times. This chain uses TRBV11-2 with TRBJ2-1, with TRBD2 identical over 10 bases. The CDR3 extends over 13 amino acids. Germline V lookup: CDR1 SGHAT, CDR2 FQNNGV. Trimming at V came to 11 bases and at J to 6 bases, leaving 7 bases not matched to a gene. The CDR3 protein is CAGKAGGSNEQFF. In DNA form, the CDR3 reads TGTGCCGGAAAAGCGGGAGGGAGCAATGAGCAGTTCTTC.

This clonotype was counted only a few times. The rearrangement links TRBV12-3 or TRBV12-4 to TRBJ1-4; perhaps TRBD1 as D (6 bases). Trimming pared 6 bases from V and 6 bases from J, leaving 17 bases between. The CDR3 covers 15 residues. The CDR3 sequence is CASSPSGGPYEKLFF. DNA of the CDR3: TGTGCCAGCAGCCCCTCGGGGGGCCCGTATGAAAAACTGTTTTTT.

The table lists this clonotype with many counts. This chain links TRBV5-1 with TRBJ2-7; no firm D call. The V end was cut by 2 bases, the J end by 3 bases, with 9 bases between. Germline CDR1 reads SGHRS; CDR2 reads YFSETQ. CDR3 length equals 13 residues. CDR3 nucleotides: TGCGCCAGCAGCTTCACAGAGCGCTACGAGCAGTACGTC. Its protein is CASSFTERYEQYV.

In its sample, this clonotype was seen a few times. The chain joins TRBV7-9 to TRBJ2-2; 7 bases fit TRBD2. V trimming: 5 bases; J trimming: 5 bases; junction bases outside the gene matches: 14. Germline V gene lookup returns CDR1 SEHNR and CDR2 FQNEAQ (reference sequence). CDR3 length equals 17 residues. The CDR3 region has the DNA TGTGCCAGCAGCCCCCCCTCAGCTAGCGGTTTTACCGGGGAGCTGTTTTTT. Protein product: CASSPPSASGFTGELFF. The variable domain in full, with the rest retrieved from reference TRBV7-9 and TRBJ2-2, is DTGVSQNPRHKITKRGQNVTFRCDPISEHNRLYWYRQTLGQGPEFLTYFQNEAQLEKSRLLSDRFSAERPKGSFSTLEIQRTEQGDSAMYLCASSPPSASGFTGELFFGEGSRLTVL.

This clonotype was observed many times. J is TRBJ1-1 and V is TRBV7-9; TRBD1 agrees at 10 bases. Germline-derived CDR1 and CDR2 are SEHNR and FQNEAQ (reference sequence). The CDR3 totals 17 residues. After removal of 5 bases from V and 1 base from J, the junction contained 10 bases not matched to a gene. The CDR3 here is CASSAGTGVSSNTEAFF. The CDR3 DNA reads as TGTGCCAGCAGCGCCGGGACAGGGGTCTCTTCGAACACTGAAGCTTTCTTT.

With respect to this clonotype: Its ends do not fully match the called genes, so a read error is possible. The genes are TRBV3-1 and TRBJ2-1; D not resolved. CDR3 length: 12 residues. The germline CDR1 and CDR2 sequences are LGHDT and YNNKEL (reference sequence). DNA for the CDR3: TGTGCCAGCTCCCCGGACGGTAATGAGCGGTTCTTC. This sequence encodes CASSPDGNERFF.

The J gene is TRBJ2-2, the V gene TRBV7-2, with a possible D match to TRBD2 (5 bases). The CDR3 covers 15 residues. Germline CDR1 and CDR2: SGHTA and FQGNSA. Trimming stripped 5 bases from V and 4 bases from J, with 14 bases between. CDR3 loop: CASSPGVALTGELFF. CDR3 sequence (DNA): TGTGCCAGCAGCCCCGGGGTAGCCCTCACCGGGGAGCTGTTTTTT.

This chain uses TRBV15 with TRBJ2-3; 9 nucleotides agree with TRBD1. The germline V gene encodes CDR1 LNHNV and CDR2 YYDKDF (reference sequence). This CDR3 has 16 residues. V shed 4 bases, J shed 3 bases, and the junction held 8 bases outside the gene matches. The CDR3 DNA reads TGTGCCACCAGCAAACGACAGGGGGTAGGGACAGATACGCAGTATTTT. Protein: CATSKRQGVGTDTQYF.

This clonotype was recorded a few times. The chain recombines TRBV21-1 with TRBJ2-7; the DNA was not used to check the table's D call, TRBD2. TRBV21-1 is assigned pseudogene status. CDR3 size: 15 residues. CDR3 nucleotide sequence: TGTGCCAGCAGCAAAGGGACTCCCAGCTCCTACGAGCAGTACGTC. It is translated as CASSKGTPSSYEQYV.

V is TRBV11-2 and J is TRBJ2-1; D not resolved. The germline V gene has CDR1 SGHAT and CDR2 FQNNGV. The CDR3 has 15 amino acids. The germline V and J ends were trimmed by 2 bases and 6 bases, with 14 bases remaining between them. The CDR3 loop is CASSLTQFRFNEQFF. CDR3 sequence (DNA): TGTGCCAGCAGCTTAACACAGTTCCGCTTCAATGAGCAGTTCTTC. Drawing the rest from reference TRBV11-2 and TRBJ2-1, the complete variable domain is EAGVAQSPRYKIIEKRQSVAFWCNPISGHATLYWYQQILGQGPKLLIQFQNNGVVDDSQLPKDRFSAERLKGVDSTLKIQPAKLEDSAVYLCASSLTQFRFNEQFFGPGTRLTVL.

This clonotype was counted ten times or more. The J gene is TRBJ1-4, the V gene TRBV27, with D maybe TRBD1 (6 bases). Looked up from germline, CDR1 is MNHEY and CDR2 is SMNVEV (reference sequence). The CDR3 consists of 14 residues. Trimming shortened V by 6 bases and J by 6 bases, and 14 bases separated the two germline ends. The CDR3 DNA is TGTGCCAGCAGCCCAACAGGGATGGATGAAAAACTGTTTTTT. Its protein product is CASSPTGMDEKLFF.

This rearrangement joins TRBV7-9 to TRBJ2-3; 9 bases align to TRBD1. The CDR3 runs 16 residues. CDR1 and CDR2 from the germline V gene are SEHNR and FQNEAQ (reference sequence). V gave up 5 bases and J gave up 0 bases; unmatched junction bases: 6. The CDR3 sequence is CASSTRQGDSTDTQYF. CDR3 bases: TGTGCCAGCAGCACAAGACAGGGGGACAGCACAGATACGCAGTATTTT.

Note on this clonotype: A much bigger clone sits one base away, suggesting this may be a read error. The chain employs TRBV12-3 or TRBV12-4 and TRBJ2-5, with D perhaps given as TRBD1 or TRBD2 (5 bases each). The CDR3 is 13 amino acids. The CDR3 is CTSQPPGTETQYF. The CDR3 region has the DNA TGTACCAGCCAACCCCCTGGGACGGAGACCCAGTACTTC.

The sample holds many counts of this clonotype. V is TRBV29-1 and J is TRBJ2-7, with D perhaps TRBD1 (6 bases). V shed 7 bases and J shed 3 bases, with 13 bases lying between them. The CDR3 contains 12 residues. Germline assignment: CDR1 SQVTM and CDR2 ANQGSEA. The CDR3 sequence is CSAQDSDYEQYF. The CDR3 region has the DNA TGCAGCGCCCAGGACAGCGACTACGAGCAGTACTTC.

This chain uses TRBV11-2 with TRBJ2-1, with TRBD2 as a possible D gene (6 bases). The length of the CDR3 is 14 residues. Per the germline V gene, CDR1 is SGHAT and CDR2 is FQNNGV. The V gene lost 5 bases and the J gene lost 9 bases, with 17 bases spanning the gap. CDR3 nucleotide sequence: TGTGCCAGCAGCCCCACCCGGGAGAACCCTGAGCAGTTCTTC. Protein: CASSPTRENPEQFF.

Written as DNA, the CDR3 is TGTGCCAGCAGCGTAGAGGGGAGGGCACAAGAGACCCAGTACTTC. This encodes CASSVEGRAQETQYF. This rearrangement joins TRBV9 to TRBJ2-5; 7 bases match TRBD2. Germline V gives CDR1 SGDLS, CDR2 YYNGEE. There are 15 residues in the CDR3. With V trimmed by 0 bases and J by 2 bases, 4 bases remained unmatched.

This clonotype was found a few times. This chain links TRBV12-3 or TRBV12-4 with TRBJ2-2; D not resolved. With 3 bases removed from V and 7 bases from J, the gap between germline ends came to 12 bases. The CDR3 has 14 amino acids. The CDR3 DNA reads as TGTGCCAGCAGTTTGGACGTGGGGATCGGGGAGCTGTTTTTT. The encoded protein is CASSLDVGIGELFF.

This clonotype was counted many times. This CDR3 reads CASRRQGEGYGYTF. CDR3 coding DNA: TGTGCCAGCAGACGACAGGGCGAGGGCTATGGCTACACCTTC. This chain links TRBV6-1 with TRBJ1-2; 7 bases are shared with TRBD1. V dropped 6 bases and J dropped 4; count of bases not matched to a gene: 8. This CDR3 is 14 amino acids long. The germline CDR1 and CDR2 sequences are MNHNS and SASEGT.

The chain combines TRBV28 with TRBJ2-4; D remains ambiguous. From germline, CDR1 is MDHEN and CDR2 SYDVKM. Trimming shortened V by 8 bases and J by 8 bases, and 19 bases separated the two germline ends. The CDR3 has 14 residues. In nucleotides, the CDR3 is TGTGCCAGCGGTGGCCTCAGCATTTACGACATTCAGTACTTC. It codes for CASGGLSIYDIQYF. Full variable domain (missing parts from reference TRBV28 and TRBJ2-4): DVKVTQSSRYLVKRTGEKVFLECVQDMDHENMFWYRQDPGLGLRLIYFSYDVKMKEKGDIPEGYSVSREKKERFSLILESASTNQTSMYLCASGGLSIYDIQYFGAGTRLSVL.

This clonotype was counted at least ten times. The CDR3 sequence is CATSRDLIGGVGNEQFF. DNA of the CDR3: TGTGCCACCAGCAGAGATCTCATAGGGGGCGTCGGGAATGAGCAGTTCTTC. V usage is TRBV15 and J usage is TRBJ2-1; 7 nucleotides agree with TRBD1. The CDR3 contains 17 residues. J was trimmed by 7 bases and V by 0 bases; bases with no gene match: 12. The germline V gene has CDR1 LNHNV and CDR2 YYDKDF (reference sequence).

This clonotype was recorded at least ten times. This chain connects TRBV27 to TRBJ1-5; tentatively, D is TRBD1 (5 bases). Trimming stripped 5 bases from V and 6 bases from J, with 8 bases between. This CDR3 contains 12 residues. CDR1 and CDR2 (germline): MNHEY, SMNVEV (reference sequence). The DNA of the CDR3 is TGTGCCAGCAGTCCCCAGGGTCAGCCCCAGCATTTT. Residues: CASSPQGQPQHF.

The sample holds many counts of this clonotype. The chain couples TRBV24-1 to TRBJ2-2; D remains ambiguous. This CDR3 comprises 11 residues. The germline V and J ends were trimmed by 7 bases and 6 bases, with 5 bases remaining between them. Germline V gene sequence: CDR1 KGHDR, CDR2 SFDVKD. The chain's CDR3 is CATSGSGELFF. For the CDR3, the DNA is TGTGCCACCAGCGGTTCCGGGGAGCTGTTTTTT.

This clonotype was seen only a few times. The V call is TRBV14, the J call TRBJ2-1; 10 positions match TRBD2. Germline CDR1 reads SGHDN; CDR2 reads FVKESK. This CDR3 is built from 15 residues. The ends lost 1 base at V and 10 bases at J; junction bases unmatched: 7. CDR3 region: CASSQGLAGGIEQFF. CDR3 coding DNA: TGTGCCAGCAGCCAAGGATTAGCGGGAGGCATAGAGCAGTTCTTC. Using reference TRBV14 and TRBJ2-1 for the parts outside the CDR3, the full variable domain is EAGVTQFPSHSVIEKGQTVTLRCDPISGHDNLYWYRRVMGKEIKFLLHFVKESKQDESGMPNNRFLAERTGGTYSTLKVQPAELEDSGVYFCASSQGLAGGIEQFFGPGTRLTVL.

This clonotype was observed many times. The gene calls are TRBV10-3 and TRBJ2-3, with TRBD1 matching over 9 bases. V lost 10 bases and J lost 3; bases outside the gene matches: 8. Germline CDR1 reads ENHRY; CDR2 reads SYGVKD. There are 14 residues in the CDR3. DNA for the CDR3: TGTGCCACCACGGGACAGGGAAGGACAGATACGCAGTATTTT. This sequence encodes CATTGQGRTDTQYF.